This T cell receptor (beta chain) was identified during a study of cytomegalovirus exposure and HLA in healthy donors. Whole-study results and caveats: TCR beta sequences reportedly predicted most subjects' HLA-A and HLA-B alleles accurately. A later analysis by the authors found several of the most significant clusters apparently linked to common viral pathogens.

The CDR3 runs to 13 residues. V shed 6 bases and J shed 3 bases, with 11 bases lying between them. CDR1 and CDR2 (germline): MNHNY, SVGAGI (reference sequence). Healthy bone marrow donors made up the donor group. Donors counted as nominally healthy when sampled, yet unrecorded immune exposures were likely. A note on this clone: Its antigen remains unidentified.

The PCR contained 60 Vbeta and 13 Jbeta primers. The method was immunoSEQ multiplex PCR; TCRdb's version includes in-frame clones alone and lacks a portion of them. The sample shows roughly 200,000 clones, and under 6.5% sits with its ten largest clones. The sequence came from a man between 25 and 39 years old in good health and CMV-seronegative. This chain connects TRBV6-6 to TRBJ1-2; D gene unclear. The sample comprised PBMCs. CDR3 loop: CASSQTEYYGYTF. The CDR3 nucleotides are TGTGCCAGCAGCCAAACAGAATACTATGGCTACACCTTC.